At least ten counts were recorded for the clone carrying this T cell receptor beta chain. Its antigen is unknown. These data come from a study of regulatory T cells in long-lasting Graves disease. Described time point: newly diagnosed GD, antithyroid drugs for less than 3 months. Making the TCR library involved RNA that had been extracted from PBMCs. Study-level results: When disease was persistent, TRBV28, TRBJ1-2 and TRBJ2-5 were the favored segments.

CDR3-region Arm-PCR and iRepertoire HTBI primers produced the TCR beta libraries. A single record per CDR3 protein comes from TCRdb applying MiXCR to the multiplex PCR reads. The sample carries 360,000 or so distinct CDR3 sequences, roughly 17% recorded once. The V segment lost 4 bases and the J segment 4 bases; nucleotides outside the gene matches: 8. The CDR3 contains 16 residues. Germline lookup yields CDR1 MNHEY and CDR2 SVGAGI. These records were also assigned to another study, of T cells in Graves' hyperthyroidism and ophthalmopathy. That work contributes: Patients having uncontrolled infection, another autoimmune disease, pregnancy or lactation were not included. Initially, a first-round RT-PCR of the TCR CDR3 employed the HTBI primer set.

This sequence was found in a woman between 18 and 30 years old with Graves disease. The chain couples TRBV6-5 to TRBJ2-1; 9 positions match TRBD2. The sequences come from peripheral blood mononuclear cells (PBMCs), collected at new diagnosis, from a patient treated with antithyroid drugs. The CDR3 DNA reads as TGTGCCAGCAGTTCTGACTCGGCGGGAGGGTACAATGAGCAGTTCTTC. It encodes CASSSDSAGGYNEQFF.